The present entry profiles one TCR beta chain with its context. This entry is derived from a study of chronic HIV infection and antiretroviral therapy. Germline V gene sequence: CDR1 SGHDT, CDR2 YYEEEE. V was trimmed by 2 bases and J by 5 bases, leaving 12 bases between them. This CDR3 spans 14 amino acids. Via MiXCR, TCRdb re-called the 5' RACE reads, giving one row per CDR3 protein. The sample includes around 30,000 distinct CDR3 sequences, about 9.7% of them seen just once. The origin of this receptor is an adult who had HIV and had not received antiretroviral therapy, or was an uninfected healthy control (not recorded which). The sample consisted of peripheral blood. V gene TRBV5-6 combines with J gene TRBJ2-3; a weak D match, TRBD2 (5 bases). CDR3 DNA sequence: TGTGCCAGCAGCTTATCCGGGGATTTAGATACGCAGTATTTT. It specifies CASSLSGDLDTQYF. Supplemented by reference TRBV5-6 and TRBJ2-3, the full variable domain reads DAGVTQSPTHLIKTRGQQVTLRCSPKSGHDTVSWYQQALGQGPQFIFQYYEEEERQRGNFPDRFSGHQFPNYSSELNVNALLLGDSALYLCASSLSGDLDTQYFGPGTRLTVL.